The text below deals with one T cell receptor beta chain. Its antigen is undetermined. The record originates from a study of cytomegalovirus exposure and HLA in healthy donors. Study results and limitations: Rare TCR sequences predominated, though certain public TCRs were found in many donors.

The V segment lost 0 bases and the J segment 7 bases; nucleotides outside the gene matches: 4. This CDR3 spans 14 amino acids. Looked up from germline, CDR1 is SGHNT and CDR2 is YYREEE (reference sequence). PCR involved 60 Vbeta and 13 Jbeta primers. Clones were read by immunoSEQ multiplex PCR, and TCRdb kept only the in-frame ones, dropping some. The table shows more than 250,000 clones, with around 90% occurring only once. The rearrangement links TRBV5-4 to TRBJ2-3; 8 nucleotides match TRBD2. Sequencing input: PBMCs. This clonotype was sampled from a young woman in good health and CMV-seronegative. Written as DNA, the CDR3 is TGTGCCAGCAGCTTGGGCGGGGGGATTAATACGCAGTATTTT. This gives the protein CASSLGGGINTQYF.